This T cell receptor (beta chain) was identified in a study of T-cell memory formation after mild COVID-19. About the study: TCR clusters largely stayed donor specific. Findings of the study overall: Cross-reactive memory apparently joined, as some responding clones appeared in pre-infection memory.

V gave up 6 bases and J gave up 10 bases, with 16 bases separating them. CDR1 and CDR2 (germline): LGHNA, YSLEER. The CDR3 is 12 residues long. As concerns this clonotype: What it binds is not known.

TCRdb redid the calling of the 5' RACE reads with MiXCR, one entry per CDR3 protein. The table lists some 270,000 distinct CDR3 sequences, 15% of them singletons. This chain connects TRBV4-3 to TRBJ2-7, with D perhaps matching TRBD2 (5 bases). Material: PBMCs or a T cell subset sorted from them (not recorded which). The TCR sequence derives from an adult woman who had mild COVID-19 (a few samples of this study predate the infection). Cell type and time point are not known. In DNA form, the CDR3 reads TGCGCCAGCAGTAGGACTGGCGGCGATCAGTACTTC. Protein product: CASSRTGGDQYF.